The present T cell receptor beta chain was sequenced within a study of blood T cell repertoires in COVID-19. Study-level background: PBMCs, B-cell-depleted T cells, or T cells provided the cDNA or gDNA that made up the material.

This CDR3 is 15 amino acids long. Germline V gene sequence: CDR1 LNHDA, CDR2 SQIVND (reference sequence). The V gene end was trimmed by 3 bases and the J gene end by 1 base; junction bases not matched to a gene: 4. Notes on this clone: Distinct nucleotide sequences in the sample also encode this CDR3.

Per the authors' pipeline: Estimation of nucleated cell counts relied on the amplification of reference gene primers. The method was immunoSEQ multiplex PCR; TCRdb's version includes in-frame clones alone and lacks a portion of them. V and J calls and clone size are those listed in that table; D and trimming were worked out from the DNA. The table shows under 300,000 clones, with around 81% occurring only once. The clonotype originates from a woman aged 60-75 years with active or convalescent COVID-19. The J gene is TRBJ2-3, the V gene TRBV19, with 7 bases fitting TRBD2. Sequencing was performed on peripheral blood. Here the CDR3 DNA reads TGTGCCAGTAGTATTGGCGCGGGGGGCACAGATACGCAGTATTTT. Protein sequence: CASSIGAGGTDTQYF.